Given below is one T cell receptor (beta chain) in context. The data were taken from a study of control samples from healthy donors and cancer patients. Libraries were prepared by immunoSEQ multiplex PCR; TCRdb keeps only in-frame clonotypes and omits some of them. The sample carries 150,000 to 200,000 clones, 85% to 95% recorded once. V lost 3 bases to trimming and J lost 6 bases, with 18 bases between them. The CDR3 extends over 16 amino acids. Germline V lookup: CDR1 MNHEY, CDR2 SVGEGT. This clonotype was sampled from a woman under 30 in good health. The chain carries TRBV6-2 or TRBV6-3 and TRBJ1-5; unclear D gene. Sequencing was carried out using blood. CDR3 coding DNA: TGTGCCAGCAGTTATTATGCCGCCTCGACGGGTCAGCCCCAGCATTTT. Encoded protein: CASSYYAASTGQPQHF.